A selection of T cell receptor beta chains follows, all from one sample in a study of T cell clonotyping in hematopoietic cell transplantation. Assay used: immunoSEQ multiplex PCR; TCRdb lists only in-frame clones, some missing. The top ten hold 2.7% of the sample, which has approximately 17,000 clones, almost 90% seen once. Material for sequencing was peripheral blood mononuclear cells. These receptors came from a man aged 50 to 60 in good health. Some clones in this sample may be carry-over from other donors' samples. Each CDR3 is given with its conserved first and last residue. D genes are given only for firm matches. Not all rows give a size; the values are once, few, many and, for expanded clones, a class.

.,TRBJ1-2,13,.,TRBV5-4,TGTGCCAGCAGCTTAAAGGGGATCTATGGCTACACCTTC,CASSLKGIYGYTF
.,TRBJ2-7,16,.,TRBV19,TGTGCCAGTAGTATAGGGGGACATACGTCCACCTACGAGCAGTACTTC,CASSIGGHTSTYEQYF
.,TRBJ2-2,16,TRBD2,TRBV30,TGTGCCTGGAGTGTACTAGCGGGGGTAAACACCGGGGAGCTGTTTTTT,CAWSVLAGVNTGELFF
.,TRBJ1-1,14,.,TRBV5-4,TGTGCCAGCAGCCGGACGTCGTCGAGCACTGAAGCTTTCTTT,CASSRTSSSTEAFF
.,TRBJ2-7,14,.,TRBV5-1,TGCGCCAGCAGCGCAAGCACAGGGTCCCACGAGCAGTACTTC,CASSASTGSHEQYF
once,TRBJ2-5,13,TRBD2,TRBV7-2,TGTGCCAGCAGCCGCGGGGGGGCGGAGACCCAGTACTTC,CASSRGGAETQYF
.,TRBJ2-5,13,.,TRBV6-5,TGTGCCAGCAGTTACGCTCCCCTGGGGTTGGAGTACTTC,CASSYAPLGLEYF
.,TRBJ1-1,14,.,TRBV6-5,TGTGCCAGCAGTTACTCGACCTTAAGGACTGAAGCTTTCTTT,CASSYSTLRTEAFF
.,TRBJ2-1,13,.,TRBV28,TGTGCCAGCAGGGGGGGATACTACAATGAGCAGTTCTTC,CASRGGYYNEQFF
.,TRBJ2-3,13,.,TRBV7-6,TGTGCCAGCAGCTTAGGGTCAGGATGGACGCAGTATTTT,CASSLGSGWTQYF